The 5 T cell receptor beta chains given below trace back to one sample, sequenced in a study of tissue T cells after allogeneic stem cell transplantation. Method: immunoSEQ multiplex PCR; TCRdb's copy keeps in-frame clones and lacks some. The table includes around 28,000 clones, 65% to 90% detected once. The specimen comprised blood, sampled before transplantation. Source of these receptors: a woman between 18 and 50 years old who later had graft-versus-host disease after an allogeneic stem cell transplant.

This chain links TRBV19 with TRBJ2-7; TRBD1 matches 8 bases. Germline trimming cut 6 bases from V and 2 bases from J; bases unmatched to any gene: 6. The V gene's germline CDR1 is LNHDA and CDR2 SQIVND (reference sequence). The CDR3 totals 14 residues. The CDR3 loop reads CASRQGATAYEQYF. In DNA form, the CDR3 reads TGTGCCAGTAGGCAGGGGGCTACCGCCTACGAGCAGTACTTC.

The rearrangement uses TRBV18 and TRBJ2-7, with D possibly matching TRBD1 (5 bases). Germline V gene data show CDR1 as KGHSH and CDR2 as LQKENI. The CDR3 runs 13 residues. Trimming removed 2 bases at V and 6 bases at J, with 11 bases between. Here the CDR3 reads CASSPSRQFEQYF. The CDR3 coding sequence is TGTGCCAGCTCACCATCCAGACAGTTCGAGCAGTACTTC. Variable domain in full (rest from reference TRBV18 and TRBJ2-7): NAGVMQNPRHLVRRRGQEARLRCSPMKGHSHVYWYRQLPEEGLKFMVYLQKENIIDESGMPKERFSAEFPKEGPSILRIQQVVRGDSAAYFCASSPSRQFEQYFGPGTRLTVT.

The chain uses TRBV18 and TRBJ2-7, with 7 bases matching TRBD2. This CDR3 contains 14 residues. Germline V gene data show CDR1 as KGHSH and CDR2 as LQKENI. V shed 1 base, J shed 1 base, and the junction held 1 base outside the gene matches. CDR3 region: CASSPREGSYEQYF. Here the CDR3 DNA reads TGTGCCAGCTCACCACGGGAGGGATCCTACGAGCAGTACTTC.

This clone was observed a few times. The gene calls are TRBV4-1 and TRBJ2-1; D uncertain. The CDR3 totals 16 residues. V lost 2 bases and J 2 bases, leaving 13 bases between the germline ends. The germline CDR1 and CDR2 sequences are MGHRA and YSYEKL. The chain's CDR3 is CASSQLDLITYNEQFF. DNA of the CDR3: TGCGCCAGCAGCCAATTGGACCTCATCACCTACAATGAGCAGTTCTTC.

The chain has TRBV14 and TRBJ1-6, with a tentative D call TRBD1 (5 bases). Germline CDR1 SGHDN, CDR2 FVKESK. V was cut by 7 bases and J by 8 bases, with 15 bases left in between. The CDR3 sequence is 14 residues long. CDR3 DNA: TGTGCCAGCACATCGGGACCCCCCTATTCACCCCTCCACTTT. Translating gives CASTSGPPYSPLHF.